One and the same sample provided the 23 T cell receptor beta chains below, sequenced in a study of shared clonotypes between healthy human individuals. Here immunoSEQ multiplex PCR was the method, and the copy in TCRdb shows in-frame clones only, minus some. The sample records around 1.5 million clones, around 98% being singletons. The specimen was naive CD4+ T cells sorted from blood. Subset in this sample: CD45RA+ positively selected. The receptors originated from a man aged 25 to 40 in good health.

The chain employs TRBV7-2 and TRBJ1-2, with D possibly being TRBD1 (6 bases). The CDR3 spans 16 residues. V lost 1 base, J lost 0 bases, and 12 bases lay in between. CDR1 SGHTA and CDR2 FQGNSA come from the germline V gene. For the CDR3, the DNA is TGTGCCAGCAGCTTAGAGACAGGAGTTACTAACTATGGCTACACCTTC. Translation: CASSLETGVTNYGYTF.

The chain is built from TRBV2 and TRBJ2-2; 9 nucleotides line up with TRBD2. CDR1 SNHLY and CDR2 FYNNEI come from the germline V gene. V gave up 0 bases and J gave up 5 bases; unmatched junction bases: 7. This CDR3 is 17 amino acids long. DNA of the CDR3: TGTGCCAGCAGTGAAGCCAGCCTAGCGGGAATTACCGGGGAGCTGTTTTTT. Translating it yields CASSEASLAGITGELFF.

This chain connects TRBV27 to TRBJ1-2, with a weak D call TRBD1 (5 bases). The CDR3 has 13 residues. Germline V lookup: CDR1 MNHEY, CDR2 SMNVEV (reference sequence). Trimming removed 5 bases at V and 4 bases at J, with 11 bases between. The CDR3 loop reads CASSARALYGYTF. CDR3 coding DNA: TGTGCCAGCAGTGCCAGGGCCCTCTATGGCTACACCTTC.

The CDR3 here is CAIGVEANYGYTF. The CDR3 coding sequence is TGTGCCATAGGGGTAGAAGCTAACTATGGCTACACCTTC. The chain couples TRBV6-5 to TRBJ1-2; the D gene is possibly TRBD1 (5 bases). The germline V gene encodes CDR1 MNHEY and CDR2 SVGAGI. Between the trimmed V and J ends, which lost 10 bases and 0 bases, there was a span of 12 bases. The CDR3 spans 13 residues.

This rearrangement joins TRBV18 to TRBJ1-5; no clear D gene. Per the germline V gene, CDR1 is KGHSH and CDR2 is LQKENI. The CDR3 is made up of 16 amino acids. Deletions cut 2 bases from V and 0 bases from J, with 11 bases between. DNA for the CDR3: TGTGCCAGCTCACCAGCGGGATCGAATAGCAATCAGCCCCAGCATTTT. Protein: CASSPAGSNSNQPQHF.

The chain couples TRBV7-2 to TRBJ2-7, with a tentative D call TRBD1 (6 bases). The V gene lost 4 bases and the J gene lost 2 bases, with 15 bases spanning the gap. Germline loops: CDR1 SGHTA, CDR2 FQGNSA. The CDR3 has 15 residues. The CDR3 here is CASSSFEAGAYEQYF. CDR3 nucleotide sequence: TGTGCCAGCAGCTCGTTCGAGGCAGGGGCCTACGAGCAGTACTTC.

CDR3 amino acids: CASSTNGGGSNTGELFF. The CDR3 nucleotides are TGCGCCAGCAGCACTAACGGAGGGGGCTCAAACACCGGGGAGCTGTTTTTT. V is TRBV5-1 and J is TRBJ2-2, with a weak D call TRBD1 (7 bases). V dropped 4 bases and J dropped 2 bases, with 18 bases sitting between them. The CDR3 consists of 17 residues. Germline loops: CDR1 SGHRS, CDR2 YFSETQ.

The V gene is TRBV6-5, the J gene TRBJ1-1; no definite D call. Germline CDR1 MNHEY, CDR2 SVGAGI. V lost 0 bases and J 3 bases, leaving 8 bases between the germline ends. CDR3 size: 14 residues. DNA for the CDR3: TGTGCCAGCAGTTACTCGGGATCCTACACTGAAGCTTTCTTT. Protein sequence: CASSYSGSYTEAFF.

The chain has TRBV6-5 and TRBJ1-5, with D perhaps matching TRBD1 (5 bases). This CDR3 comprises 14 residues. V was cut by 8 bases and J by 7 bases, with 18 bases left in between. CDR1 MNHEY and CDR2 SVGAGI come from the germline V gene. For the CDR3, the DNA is TGTGCCAGCCGTTCCGGCGGGGCCGAGCAGCCCCAGCATTTT. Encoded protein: CASRSGGAEQPQHF.

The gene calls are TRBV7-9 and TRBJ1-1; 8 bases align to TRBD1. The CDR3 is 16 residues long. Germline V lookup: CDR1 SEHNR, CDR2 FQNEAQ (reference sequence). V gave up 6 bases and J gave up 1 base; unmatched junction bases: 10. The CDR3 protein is CASRYTPGQENTEAFF. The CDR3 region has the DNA TGTGCCAGCAGATATACACCGGGACAGGAGAACACTGAAGCTTTCTTT.

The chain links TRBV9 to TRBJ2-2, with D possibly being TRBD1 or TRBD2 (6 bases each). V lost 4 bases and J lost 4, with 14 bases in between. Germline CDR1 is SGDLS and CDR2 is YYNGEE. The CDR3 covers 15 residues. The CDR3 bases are TGTGCCAGCAGCCCAAGGGGGGCGGGCACCGGGGAGCTGTTTTTT. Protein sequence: CASSPRGAGTGELFF.

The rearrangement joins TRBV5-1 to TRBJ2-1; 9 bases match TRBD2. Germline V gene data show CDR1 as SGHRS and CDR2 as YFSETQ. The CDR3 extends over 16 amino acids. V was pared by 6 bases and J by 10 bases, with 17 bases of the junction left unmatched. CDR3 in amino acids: CASTRGAGGPSGEQFF. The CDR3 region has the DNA TGCGCCAGCACCCGTGGGGCGGGAGGGCCGTCGGGGGAGCAGTTCTTC.

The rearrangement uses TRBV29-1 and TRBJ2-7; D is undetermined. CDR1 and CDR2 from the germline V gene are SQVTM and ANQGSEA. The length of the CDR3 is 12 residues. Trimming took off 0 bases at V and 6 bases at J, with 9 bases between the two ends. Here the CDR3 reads CSVEEPVGEQYF. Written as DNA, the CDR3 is TGCAGCGTTGAAGAGCCTGTTGGCGAGCAGTACTTC.

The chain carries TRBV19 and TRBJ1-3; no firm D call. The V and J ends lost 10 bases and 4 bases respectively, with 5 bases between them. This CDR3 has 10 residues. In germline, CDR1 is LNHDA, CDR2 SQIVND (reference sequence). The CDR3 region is CATQGNTIYF. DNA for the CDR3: TGTGCCACTCAGGGAAACACCATATATTTT.

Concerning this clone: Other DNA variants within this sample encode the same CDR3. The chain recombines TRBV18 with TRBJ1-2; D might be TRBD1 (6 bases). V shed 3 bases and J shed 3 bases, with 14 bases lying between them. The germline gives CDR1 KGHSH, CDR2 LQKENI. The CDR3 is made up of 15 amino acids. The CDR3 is CASSPTGTPYYGYTF. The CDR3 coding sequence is TGTGCCAGCTCACCGACTGGGACACCATACTATGGCTACACCTTC. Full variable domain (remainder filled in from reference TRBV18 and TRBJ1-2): NAGVMQNPRHLVRRRGQEARLRCSPMKGHSHVYWYRQLPEEGLKFMVYLQKENIIDESGMPKERFSAEFPKEGPSILRIQQVVRGDSAAYFCASSPTGTPYYGYTFGSGTRLTVV.

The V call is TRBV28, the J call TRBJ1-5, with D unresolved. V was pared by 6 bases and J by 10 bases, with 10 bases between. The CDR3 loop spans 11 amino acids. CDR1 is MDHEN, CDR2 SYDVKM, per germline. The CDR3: CASSLGLPQHF. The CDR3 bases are TGTGCCAGCAGCTTAGGACTACCCCAGCATTTT.

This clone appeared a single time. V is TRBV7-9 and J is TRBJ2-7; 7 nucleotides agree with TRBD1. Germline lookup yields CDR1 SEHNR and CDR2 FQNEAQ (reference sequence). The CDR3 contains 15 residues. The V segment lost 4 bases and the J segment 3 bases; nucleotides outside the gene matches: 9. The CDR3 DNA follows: TGTGCCAGCAGCTCTACCCGAGGGGGCGTCTACGAGCAGTACTTC. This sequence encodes CASSSTRGGVYEQYF.

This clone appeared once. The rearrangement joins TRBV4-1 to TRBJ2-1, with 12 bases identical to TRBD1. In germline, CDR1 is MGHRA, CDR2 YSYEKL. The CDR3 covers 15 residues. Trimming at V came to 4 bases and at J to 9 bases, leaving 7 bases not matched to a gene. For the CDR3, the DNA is TGCGCCAGCAGCCGTGCGGGACAGGGGGCAGGTGAGCAGTTCTTC. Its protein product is CASSRAGQGAGEQFF.

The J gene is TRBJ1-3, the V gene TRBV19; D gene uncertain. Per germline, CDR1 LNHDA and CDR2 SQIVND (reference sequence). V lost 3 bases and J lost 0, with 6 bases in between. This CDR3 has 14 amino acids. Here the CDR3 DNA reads TGTGCCAGTAGTATGGAGAGCTCTGGAAACACCATATATTTT. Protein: CASSMESSGNTIYF.

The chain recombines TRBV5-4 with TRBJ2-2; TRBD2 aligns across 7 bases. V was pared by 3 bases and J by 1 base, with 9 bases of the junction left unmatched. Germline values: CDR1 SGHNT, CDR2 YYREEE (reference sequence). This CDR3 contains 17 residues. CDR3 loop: CASSSRGGRGNTGELFF. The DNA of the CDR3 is TGTGCCAGCAGCTCACGGGGTGGGAGGGGGAACACCGGGGAGCTGTTTTTT.

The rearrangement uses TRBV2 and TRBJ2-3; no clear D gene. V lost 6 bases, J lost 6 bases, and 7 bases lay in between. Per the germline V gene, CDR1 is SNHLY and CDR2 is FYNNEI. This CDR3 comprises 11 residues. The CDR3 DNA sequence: TGTGCCAGCAGGTGGATGGATACGCAGTATTTT. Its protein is CASRWMDTQYF.

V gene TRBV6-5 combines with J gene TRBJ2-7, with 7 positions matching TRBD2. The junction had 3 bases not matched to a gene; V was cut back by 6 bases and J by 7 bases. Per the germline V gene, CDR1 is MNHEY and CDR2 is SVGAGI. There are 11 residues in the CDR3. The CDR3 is CASRAGPEQYF. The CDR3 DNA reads TGTGCCAGCAGAGCGGGACCGGAGCAGTACTTC.

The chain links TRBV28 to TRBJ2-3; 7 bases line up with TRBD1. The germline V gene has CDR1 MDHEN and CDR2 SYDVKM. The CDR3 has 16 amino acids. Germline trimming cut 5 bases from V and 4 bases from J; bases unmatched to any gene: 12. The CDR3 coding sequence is TGTGCCAGCAGTCCCAACAGGGGATTAGGCGCAGATACGCAGTATTTT. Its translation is CASSPNRGLGADTQYF.